This is a list of T cell receptor beta chains from one sample in a study of shared clonotypes between healthy human individuals. Libraries were prepared by immunoSEQ multiplex PCR; TCRdb keeps only in-frame clonotypes and omits some of them. This sample has roughly 700,000 clones, with about nine tenths found just once. Sequencing was done on a sample of memory CD8+ T cells from PBMCs. These receptors were obtained from a man aged 18 to 30 in good health. Some clones in this sample may be carry-over from other donors' samples. Each CDR3 is given with its conserved first and last residue.

TRBJ1-3 | TRBV7-2 | CASSLAPSSGNTIYF
TRBJ2-2 | TRBV19 | CASLHGQGIESGELFF
TRBJ2-7 | TRBV6-6 | CASRSSYEQYF
TRBJ2-5 | TRBV10-3 | CAISESGGRRPYF
TRBJ1-6 | TRBV28 | CASRDRDSLPSPLHF
TRBJ1-1 | TRBV29-1 | CSVVPGAANEAFF
TRBJ2-3 | TRBV7-6 | CASRKDSRTDTQYF
TRBJ1-1 | TRBV9 | CASSGTSDTEAFF
TRBJ2-7 | TRBV13 | CASSLRDRVYEQYF
TRBJ2-7 | TRBV9 | CASSVGEVGYEQYF
TRBJ2-3 | TRBV7-9 | CASSPGGISTDTQYF
TRBJ1-4 | TRBV7-6 | CASSLGAGRGEKLFF
TRBJ1-2 | TRBV25-1 | CASSELWLTGRPNYGYTF
TRBJ2-7 | TRBV27 | CASSQTGTGDYEQYF
TRBJ1-1 | TRBV27 | CASSLHTGGAGPGVNTEAFF
TRBJ1-1 | TRBV30 | CAWSLGRSNTEAFF
TRBJ1-1 | TRBV27 | CASSWTPNTEAFF
TRBJ2-5 | TRBV27 | CASSLSGTRGETQYF
TRBJ2-7 | TRBV11-2 | CASSPSRPRPSLGSAEQYF
TRBJ2-1 | TRBV6-5 | CASSWTDYNEQFF
TRBJ2-1 | TRBV7-3 | CASSLIASETTRYNEQFF
TRBJ2-6 | TRBV11-2 | CASSLDGNLRNSGANVLTF
TRBJ2-5 | TRBV9 | CASSGRLTATQETQYF